Following are 24 T cell receptor beta chains from one sample sequenced in a study of blood T cell repertoires in COVID-19. The assay was immunoSEQ multiplex PCR, and TCRdb's table has in-frame clones only and misses some. The profile shows 100,000 or so clones, roughly nine tenths of them singletons. Sequencing used peripheral blood. The receptors derive from a man aged 45-65 years with active COVID-19.

The rearrangement uses TRBV4-1 and TRBJ2-1; D is possibly TRBD2 (5 bases). Germline V CDR1 and CDR2: MGHRA, YSYEKL. Between the trimmed V and J ends, which lost 0 bases and 0 bases, there was a span of 15 bases. The length of the CDR3 is 18 residues. The CDR3 here is CASSQDNAGGSSYNEQFF. Here the CDR3 DNA reads TGCGCCAGCAGCCAAGATAATGCGGGCGGTAGCTCCTACAATGAGCAGTTCTTC.

The chain combines TRBV11-2 with TRBJ2-5; tentative D call: TRBD2 (7 bases). CDR1 is SGHAT, CDR2 FQNNGV, per germline. Trimming removed 6 bases at V and 4 bases at J, with 21 bases between. This CDR3 contains 16 residues. The CDR3: CASSSQTAGAGETQYF. DNA of the CDR3: TGTGCCAGCAGTTCACAAACTGCGGGGGCGGGAGAGACCCAGTACTTC.

The J gene is TRBJ2-1, the V gene TRBV11-2; the D gene is possibly TRBD1 (7 bases). V was clipped by 5 bases and J by 7 bases, with 18 bases between them. Germline V CDR1 and CDR2: SGHAT, FQNNGV. The CDR3 has 15 residues. The CDR3 is CASSKRQGGRNEQFF. The CDR3 DNA reads as TGTGCCAGCAGCAAAAGACAGGGAGGTAGGAATGAGCAGTTCTTC.

The V gene is TRBV28, the J gene TRBJ2-7; no definite D call. Germline assignment: CDR1 MDHEN and CDR2 SYDVKM. The CDR3 extends over 12 amino acids. The ends were cut back, 7 bases at V and 9 bases at J, with 16 bases in the middle. CDR3 protein: CASNSSVCAQYV. The CDR3 coding sequence is TGTGCCAGCAATTCCAGTGTCTGTGCGCAGTACGTC.

The CDR3: CASSGRASRTNTGELFF. CDR3 nucleotides: TGTGCCAGCAGCGGGCGGGCCTCCCGAACGAACACCGGGGAGCTGTTTTTT. The chain links TRBV9 to TRBJ2-2, with a weak D call TRBD2 (5 bases). From germline, CDR1 is SGDLS and CDR2 YYNGEE. V was clipped by 3 bases and J by 0 bases, with 15 bases between them. This CDR3 spans 17 amino acids.

This chain joins TRBV19 and TRBJ1-6; D might be TRBD1 (5 bases). Trimming left V 3 bases short and J 10 bases short, with 13 bases between. There are 14 residues in the CDR3. Germline V gene lookup returns CDR1 LNHDA and CDR2 SQIVND (reference sequence). The CDR3 spells CASSIPDRNSPLHF. The CDR3 coding sequence is TGTGCCAGTAGTATCCCCGACAGAAACTCACCCCTCCACTTT. Supplemented by reference TRBV19 and TRBJ1-6, the full variable domain reads DGGITQSPKYLFRKEGQNVTLSCEQNLNHDAMYWYRQDPGQGLRLIYYSQIVNDFQKGDIAEGYSVSREKKESFPLTVTSAQKNPTAFYLCASSIPDRNSPLHFGNGTRLTVT.

The CDR3 sequence: CAISPGQGNYGYTF. Here the CDR3 DNA reads TGTGCCATCAGTCCGGGACAGGGGAACTATGGCTACACCTTC. The chain combines TRBV10-3 with TRBJ1-2, with 10 nucleotides matching TRBD1. Trimming cost V 5 bases and J 2 bases; bases outside gene matches: 2. Germline V gene sequence: CDR1 ENHRY, CDR2 SYGVKD. This CDR3 contains 14 residues.

The rearrangement joins TRBV28 to TRBJ2-7; 9 positions match TRBD1. The CDR3 is 15 residues long. The V segment lost 6 bases and the J segment 7 bases; nucleotides outside the gene matches: 13. Germline CDR1 MDHEN, CDR2 SYDVKM. The CDR3 protein is CASRGGGQGPGEQYV. The CDR3 coding sequence is TGTGCCAGCAGAGGGGGGGGACAGGGCCCAGGAGAGCAGTACGTC.

This chain uses TRBV5-5 with TRBJ2-3; tentative D call: TRBD2 (5 bases). The CDR3 is 20 residues long. CDR1 and CDR2 (germline): SGHKS, YYEKEE (reference sequence). V lost 3 bases, J lost 1 base, and 27 bases lay in between. CDR3 amino acids: CASSSAVHTWRVEGTDTQYF. The CDR3 DNA reads as TGTGCCAGCAGCTCGGCCGTCCATACTTGGCGGGTGGAGGGCACAGATACGCAGTATTTT.

A remark on this clone: A junction end diverges from the germline sequence, so it may reflect a read error. The chain has TRBV12-5 and TRBJ2-1; no clear D gene. This CDR3 has 11 residues. CDR1 and CDR2 (germline): LGHNT, FRNRAP. This CDR3 reads CASGSFNEQFF. CDR3 in DNA: TGTGCTAGTGGTTCCTTCAATGAGCAGTTCTTC.

The sample holds a few counts of this clone. The chain joins TRBV4-1 to TRBJ1-3, with no clear D. V lost 3 bases to trimming and J lost 0 bases, with 9 bases between them. CDR1 is MGHRA, CDR2 YSYEKL, per germline. The CDR3 runs 15 residues. CDR3 sequence reads: CASSQQVYSGNTIYF. The DNA for the CDR3 is TGCGCCAGCAGCCAGCAGGTTTACTCTGGAAACACCATATATTTT.

The chain couples TRBV15 to TRBJ2-5; 10 bases agree with TRBD2. V trimming: 3 bases; J trimming: 1 base; junction bases outside the gene matches: 11. CDR3 length equals 18 residues. The V gene's germline CDR1 is LNHNV and CDR2 YYDKDF (reference sequence). In nucleotides, the CDR3 is TGTGCCACCAGCAGGGACCATTCAACTAGCGGGGTCCAAGAGACCCAGTACTTC. Its translation: CATSRDHSTSGVQETQYF.

The chain has TRBV7-2 and TRBJ1-2; 8 bases are shared with TRBD1. The CDR3 extends over 16 amino acids. CDR1 is SGHTA and CDR2 is FQGNSA in the germline V gene. V gave up 1 base and J gave up 4 bases; unmatched junction bases: 8. As DNA, the CDR3 is TGTGCCAGCAGCTTAGTGCAGGGGGCGTTCGGCTATGGCTACACCTTC. This encodes CASSLVQGAFGYGYTF.

A word on this clone: Other DNA sequences within the sample encode an identical CDR3. The rearrangement uses TRBV9 and TRBJ2-3; 14 nucleotides line up with TRBD2. Germline V gives CDR1 SGDLS, CDR2 YYNGEE. The V segment lost 0 bases and the J segment 2 bases; nucleotides outside the gene matches: 2. The CDR3 runs 17 residues. The CDR3 nucleotides are TGTGCCAGCAGCGTAGGGACTAGCGGGGGGTACACAGATACGCAGTATTTT. This gives the protein CASSVGTSGGYTDTQYF.

This chain uses TRBV6-5 with TRBJ2-4; possibly TRBD1 for D (6 bases). The ends were cut back, 6 bases at V and 16 bases at J, with 16 bases in the middle. From germline, CDR1 is MNHEY and CDR2 SVGAGI. The length of the CDR3 is 11 residues. As DNA, the CDR3 is TGTGCCAGCAGGACAGGTCGTTTAGAATACTTC. Translating gives CASRTGRLEYF.

This chain connects TRBV30 to TRBJ1-2; TRBD1 is a possible D gene (6 bases). Per germline, CDR1 GTSNPN and CDR2 SVGIG (reference sequence). CDR3 size: 12 residues. Trimming stripped 2 bases from V and 4 bases from J, with 8 bases between. CDR3 sequence: CAWSKTGYGYTF. The CDR3 nucleotides are TGTGCCTGGAGTAAGACAGGCTATGGCTACACCTTC.

The V gene is TRBV19, the J gene TRBJ1-1, with D maybe TRBD1 (5 bases). The germline V and J ends were trimmed by 4 bases and 2 bases, with 11 bases remaining between them. This CDR3 contains 14 residues. Per the germline V gene, CDR1 is LNHDA and CDR2 is SQIVND (reference sequence). CDR3 DNA: TGTGCCAGTAGTACCCGACAGATCAACACTGAAGCTTTCTTT. It encodes CASSTRQINTEAFF.

This sequence joins TRBV5-1 and TRBJ2-1; the D gene is possibly TRBD2 (6 bases). Germline CDR1 is SGHRS and CDR2 is YFSETQ. V lost 2 bases and J lost 3, with 12 bases in between. This CDR3 region has 15 residues. The CDR3 spells CASSLRQGGYNEQFF. The CDR3 nucleotides read TGCGCCAGCAGCTTACGTCAGGGAGGCTACAATGAGCAGTTCTTC. The full variable domain, in which reference TRBV5-1 and TRBJ2-1 provide the parts outside the CDR3, is KAGVTQTPRYLIKTRGQQVTLSCSPISGHRSVSWYQQTPGQGLQFLFEYFSETQRNKGNFPGRFSGRQFSNSRSEMNVSTLELGDSALYLCASSLRQGGYNEQFFGPGTRLTVL.

Concerning this clone: This sample includes further DNA sequences coding for the same CDR3. The chain recombines TRBV29-1 with TRBJ1-1; D might be TRBD1 (5 bases). Trimming took 7 bases from V and 4 from J, leaving 13 bases between them. This CDR3 has 12 residues. CDR1 SQVTM and CDR2 ANQGSEA come from the germline V gene. CDR3 in amino acids: CSARQGITEAFF. CDR3 in DNA: TGCAGCGCAAGGCAGGGAATCACTGAAGCTTTCTTT.

In this sample, this clone turned up once. The chain combines TRBV4-1 with TRBJ1-1, with 7 bases fitting TRBD1. Germline CDR1 MGHRA, CDR2 YSYEKL. This CDR3 has 17 amino acids. The junction had 15 bases not matched to a gene; V was cut back by 3 bases and J by 5 bases. The CDR3 DNA is TGCGCCAGCAGCCAGGCGCCGGGACAGCCTATGTGGACTGAAGCTTTCTTT. Amino acid sequence: CASSQAPGQPMWTEAFF.

This chain uses TRBV6-5 with TRBJ1-3; no clear D. The ends were cut back, 2 bases at V and 0 bases at J, with 8 bases in the middle. CDR3 length: 15 residues. The germline V gene has CDR1 MNHEY and CDR2 SVGAGI. The CDR3 DNA reads as TGTGCCAGCAGTTACGGGCCGCGCTCTGGAAACACCATATATTTT. Translation: CASSYGPRSGNTIYF.

In DNA form, the CDR3 reads TGTGCCAGTAGTACGGGGACTAGCGGGAGAATCGTTGAGCAGTTCTTC. Protein: CASSTGTSGRIVEQFF. This chain uses TRBV19 with TRBJ2-1; TRBD2 agrees at 14 bases. Germline assignment: CDR1 LNHDA and CDR2 SQIVND (reference sequence). The CDR3 loop spans 16 amino acids. V was pared by 4 bases and J by 9 bases, with 8 bases of the junction left unmatched.

This clone came up a few times. This rearrangement joins TRBV11-2 to TRBJ2-5; D is undetermined. The V and J ends lost 1 base and 5 bases respectively, with 11 bases between them. Germline CDR1 is SGHAT and CDR2 is FQNNGV. The CDR3 sequence is 14 residues long. CDR3 nucleotide sequence: TGTGCCAGCAGCTTAGGTCCCTCCCGTGAGACCCAGTACTTC. The encoded protein is CASSLGPSRETQYF.

J is TRBJ1-2 and V is TRBV18; D unresolved. CDR1 is KGHSH and CDR2 is LQKENI in the germline V gene. Trimming removed 1 base from V and 7 bases from J, with 10 bases in between. The CDR3 spans 13 residues. In DNA form, the CDR3 reads TGTGCCAGCTCACCACGAGTGGCTAGTGGCTACACCTTC. This translates into CASSPRVASGYTF.